Shown below are 25 T cell receptor beta chains from a single sample sequenced in a study of cytomegalovirus exposure and HLA in healthy donors. The study ran its PCR with 60 Vbeta and 13 Jbeta primers. Clones were read by immunoSEQ multiplex PCR, and TCRdb kept only the in-frame ones, dropping some. This table has 150,000 to 200,000 clones, more than 60% appearing once. The sequenced sample consisted of PBMCs. All receptors derive from a man between 18 and 29 years old in good health and CMV-seronegative.

The V and J genes are TRBV29-1 and TRBJ1-2; 8 nucleotides match TRBD1. The CDR3 loop spans 13 amino acids. V lost 3 bases to trimming and J lost 7 bases; unmatched junction nucleotides: 7. Germline values: CDR1 SQVTM, CDR2 ANQGSEA. CDR3 protein: CSVEPAGGSGYTF. CDR3 nucleotide sequence: TGCAGCGTTGAGCCCGCAGGGGGCTCTGGCTACACCTTC.

The chain recombines TRBV7-2 with TRBJ2-1; D is unclear. CDR3 length: 14 residues. Trimming removed 5 bases from V and 0 bases from J, with 8 bases in between. CDR1 and CDR2 (germline): SGHTA, FQGNSA. In DNA, the CDR3 is TGTGCCAGCAGCGCAGGCAGCTCCTACAATGAGCAGTTCTTC. Translation gives CASSAGSSYNEQFF.

The chain couples TRBV15 to TRBJ2-5, with no clear D. CDR1 and CDR2 from the germline V gene are LNHNV and YYDKDF (reference sequence). Trimming cost V 0 bases and J 3 bases, with 5 bases left between them. The CDR3 extends over 13 amino acids. CDR3 in amino acids: CATSREIEETQYF. Here the CDR3 DNA reads TGTGCCACCAGCAGAGAGATAGAAGAGACCCAGTACTTC.

This chain links TRBV4-3 with TRBJ2-7, with 13 bases lining up with TRBD2. The CDR3 has 16 residues. From germline, CDR1 is LGHNA and CDR2 YSLEER. Trimming took 5 bases from V and 2 from J; bases not matched to a gene: 6. The CDR3 here is CASSARLAGGTYEQYF. The CDR3 DNA sequence: TGCGCCAGCAGCGCCCGACTAGCGGGGGGTACCTACGAGCAGTACTTC.

V usage is TRBV6-1 and J usage is TRBJ1-1; a weak D match, TRBD1 (6 bases). Per germline, CDR1 MNHNS and CDR2 SASEGT. V lost 7 bases and J 5 bases, leaving 14 bases between the germline ends. The CDR3 sequence is 13 residues long. In nucleotides, the CDR3 is TGTGCCAGCAAAGGGGGAAGTGGGACTGAAGCTTTCTTT. The encoded protein is CASKGGSGTEAFF.

The chain links TRBV27 to TRBJ2-3, with 8 bases aligning to TRBD2. Losses at the gene ends were 6 bases for V and 5 bases for J; bases not matched to a gene: 10. The CDR3 has 15 residues. CDR1 MNHEY and CDR2 SMNVEV come from the germline V gene (reference sequence). The DNA for the CDR3 is TGTGCCAGCAGGTCTGGGGCGGGAGGCCTAGATACGCAGTATTTT. Protein sequence: CASRSGAGGLDTQYF.

This chain joins TRBV4-2 and TRBJ2-7, with a possible D match to TRBD1 (5 bases). Germline CDR1 LGHNA, CDR2 YNFKEQ. V dropped 3 bases and J dropped 6 bases, with 15 bases sitting between them. This CDR3 has 14 amino acids. The CDR3 sequence: CASSQGLVAGEQYF. The CDR3 bases are TGTGCCAGCAGCCAGGGGCTGGTCGCAGGCGAGCAGTACTTC.

V and J are TRBV6-6 and TRBJ1-5; 12 bases are shared with TRBD1. Germline-derived CDR1 and CDR2 are MNHNY and SVGAGI (reference sequence). The CDR3 loop spans 16 amino acids. With V trimmed by 6 bases and J by 6 bases, 9 bases remained unmatched. In DNA, the CDR3 is TGTGCCAGCAGACCGGGGACAGGGGGCTATGGTCAGCCCCAGCATTTT. Translation: CASRPGTGGYGQPQHF.

The chain carries TRBV29-1 and TRBJ2-5, with 11 bases aligning to TRBD2. Unmatched junction bases numbered 6, after V lost 5 bases and J lost 7 bases. Germline V gives CDR1 SQVTM, CDR2 ANQGSEA. The CDR3 is made up of 13 amino acids. The CDR3 sequence is CSVRLAGWRTQYF. The CDR3 nucleotides are TGCAGCGTTAGACTAGCGGGATGGAGGACCCAGTACTTC. Combining the CDR3 with reference TRBV29-1 and TRBJ2-5 gives the whole variable domain SAVISQKPSRDICQRGTSLTIQCQVDSQVTMMFWYRQQPGQSLTLIATANQGSEATYESGFVIDKFPISRPNLTFSTLTVSNMSPEDSSIYLCSVRLAGWRTQYFGPGTRLLVL.

The chain uses TRBV28 and TRBJ2-3, with 9 bases matching TRBD1. The ends lost 3 bases at V and 13 bases at J; junction bases unmatched: 17. The CDR3 totals 16 residues. Germline CDR1 is MDHEN and CDR2 is SYDVKM. CDR3 residues: CASSLMATGGGGREYF. The CDR3 DNA follows: TGTGCCAGCAGTTTGATGGCGACAGGGGGAGGGGGAAGGGAGTATTTT.

This chain connects TRBV7-2 to TRBJ1-4, with D tentatively TRBD1 (5 bases). The germline V gene encodes CDR1 SGHTA and CDR2 FQGNSA. Trimming stripped 3 bases from V and 3 bases from J, with 11 bases between. This CDR3 spans 15 amino acids. CDR3 amino acids: CASSLKRGPNEKLFF. Here the CDR3 DNA reads TGTGCCAGCAGCTTGAAGCGGGGACCTAATGAAAAACTGTTTTTT.

The chain couples TRBV29-1 to TRBJ1-3, with D uncertain. Germline V gives CDR1 SQVTM, CDR2 ANQGSEA. V was clipped by 8 bases and J by 1 base, with 18 bases between them. The CDR3 is made up of 15 amino acids. DNA of the CDR3: TGCAGCATAGCCCCACGGAGCGGGTCTGGAAACACCATATATTTT. Its translation is CSIAPRSGSGNTIYF.

This sequence joins TRBV2 and TRBJ2-1, with 14 bases matching TRBD2. V gave up 6 bases and J gave up 7 bases; unmatched junction bases: 5. Germline V gene data show CDR1 as SNHLY and CDR2 as FYNNEI. This CDR3 region has 15 residues. CDR3: CASRAGTSGSNEQFF. Here the CDR3 DNA reads TGTGCCAGCAGAGCCGGGACTAGCGGGAGTAATGAGCAGTTCTTC.

CDR3: CASSPMDTEAFF. CDR3 coding DNA: TGTGCCAGCAGCCCTATGGACACTGAAGCTTTCTTT. The chain recombines TRBV7-9 with TRBJ1-1; D remains unclear. Germline CDR1 is SEHNR and CDR2 is FQNEAQ (reference sequence). The CDR3 has 12 amino acids. Trimming left V 5 bases short and J 3 bases short, with 7 bases between.

The chain carries TRBV30 and TRBJ2-2, with a possible D match to TRBD1 (6 bases). The CDR3 totals 14 residues. Germline V CDR1 and CDR2: GTSNPN, SVGIG (reference sequence). Trimming pared 4 bases from V and 0 bases from J, leaving 9 bases between. CDR3 protein: CAWTGHANTGELFF. The CDR3 DNA is TGTGCCTGGACGGGACACGCGAACACCGGGGAGCTGTTTTTT.

The chain couples TRBV30 to TRBJ1-1; D is unresolved. Between the trimmed V and J ends, which lost 4 bases and 3 bases, there was a span of 6 bases. Per germline, CDR1 GTSNPN and CDR2 SVGIG (reference sequence). The CDR3 contains 11 residues. Written as DNA, the CDR3 is TGTGCCTGGATCTCGGACACTGAAGCTTTCTTT. This gives the protein CAWISDTEAFF.

The chain recombines TRBV9 with TRBJ2-3; weak D call: TRBD2 (6 bases). Per germline, CDR1 SGDLS and CDR2 YYNGEE. The CDR3 runs 17 residues. V lost 2 bases and J lost 2, with 18 bases in between. The CDR3 DNA reads TGTGCCAGCAGCGTGTCGGCGCGGGGTGGGCACACAGATACGCAGTATTTT. Protein: CASSVSARGGHTDTQYF.

The gene calls are TRBV7-6 and TRBJ1-3; D is ambiguous. V was cut by 6 bases and J by 1 base, with 10 bases left in between. The CDR3 loop spans 14 amino acids. CDR1 is SGHVS, CDR2 FNYEAQ, per germline. CDR3 in DNA: TGTGCCAGCAGTCAACTAGATTCTGGAAACACCATATATTTT. Its protein is CASSQLDSGNTIYF.

With regard to this clone: The junction shows a germline mismatch at one end, possibly a read error. The chain carries TRBV5-8 and TRBJ2-2; 10 nucleotides match TRBD2. CDR1 is SGHTS and CDR2 is YDEGEE in the germline V gene. The CDR3 has 16 amino acids. The CDR3 sequence is CAGSYTAGGYTGELFF. The CDR3, as DNA: TGTGCCGGCAGCTATACAGCGGGGGGGTACACCGGGGAGCTGTTTTTT.

The chain couples TRBV19 to TRBJ1-1; 7 positions match TRBD1. This CDR3 has 13 residues. V dropped 5 bases and J dropped 3; count of bases not matched to a gene: 3. Germline-derived CDR1 and CDR2 are LNHDA and SQIVND (reference sequence). CDR3 in DNA: TGTGCCAGTAGTCGTACAGGGGACACTGAAGCTTTCTTT. Its translation: CASSRTGDTEAFF.

This clone has just a few counts. The CDR3 DNA is TGCGCCAGCAGCCAGTTCACCGGGAGGGCCTACGAGCAGTACTTC. Protein: CASSQFTGRAYEQYF. The V gene is TRBV4-3, the J gene TRBJ2-7; 8 bases are shared with TRBD2. This CDR3 comprises 15 residues. CDR1 and CDR2 (germline): LGHNA, YSLEER. With 3 bases clipped from V and 2 bases from J, the junction kept 6 bases outside the gene matches.

The gene calls are TRBV27 and TRBJ2-1; the match to TRBD2 covers 10 bases. CDR1 is MNHEY and CDR2 is SMNVEV in the germline V gene (reference sequence). The V gene end was trimmed by 2 bases and the J gene end by 4 bases; junction bases not matched to a gene: 5. This CDR3 has 16 amino acids. The CDR3, as DNA: TGTGCCAGCAGTTTAGCAACTAGCGGGGTTTACAATGAGCAGTTCTTC. It translates to CASSLATSGVYNEQFF.

This clone appeared a few times. V gene TRBV6-5 combines with J gene TRBJ2-7; maybe TRBD2 (5 bases). Germline CDR1 is MNHEY and CDR2 is SVGAGI. The V end was cut by 10 bases, the J end by 2 bases, with 15 bases between. The CDR3 consists of 13 residues. The CDR3 DNA is TGTGCCACCCTAAGCCGGGATCCCTACGAGCAGTACTTC. Its translation is CATLSRDPYEQYF.

V is TRBV4-1 and J is TRBJ2-3; D remains unclear. V lost 4 bases and J lost 1, with 6 bases in between. CDR1 is MGHRA, CDR2 YSYEKL, per germline. The CDR3 runs to 13 residues. Here the CDR3 reads CASSRSGTDTQYF. CDR3 in DNA: TGCGCCAGCAGCCGCTCGGGCACAGATACGCAGTATTTT.

The CDR3 region is CASSSQDEQYF. The CDR3 DNA is TGTGCCAGCAGCTCGCAGGACGAGCAGTACTTC. The V and J genes are TRBV13 and TRBJ2-7; D is uncertain. In germline, CDR1 is PRHDT, CDR2 FYEKMQ (reference sequence). V lost 4 bases and J lost 5, with 6 bases in between. CDR3 length: 11 amino acids.